This T cell receptor (beta chain) was captured in a study of blood T cell repertoires in COVID-19. The CDR3 is 12 amino acids. Deletions cut 10 bases from V and 9 bases from J, with 16 bases between. Germline CDR1 reads MDHEN; CDR2 reads SYDVKM. The authors' processing: Amplifying reference gene primers gave estimates of nucleated cell counts. The protocol was immunoSEQ multiplex PCR, while the TCRdb copy is restricted to in-frame clones and leaves out a portion. Clone size and V and J calls were adopted from that table, with D and trimming inferred from the DNA. In the table there are fewer than 130,000 clones, 88% of which are singletons.

V gene TRBV28 combines with J gene TRBJ2-1, with a possible D match to TRBD2 (5 bases). The source of this sequence is a woman between 50 and 59 years old with acute or convalescent COVID-19. Sequences were obtained from peripheral blood. CDR3 sequence: CAIGSGRIEQFF. CDR3 nucleotide sequence: TGTGCCATTGGGAGCGGACGGATTGAGCAGTTCTTC.